A selection of T cell receptor beta chains follows, all from one sample in a study of response to subunit inactivated influenza vaccine. TCRdb processed the RT-PCR reads anew with MiXCR; each CDR3 protein has one entry. The top ten hold 10% of the sample, which has over 800,000 distinct CDR3 sequences, roughly 20% seen once. The source material was PBMCs from blood, sampled 5 days after vaccination. These receptors all come from a man aged 50-60 years who received an inactivated influenza vaccine. Both conserved end residues are part of each CDR3. A D gene is named only where the DNA matches it firmly. The size of a clone is reported for some rows only, either as once, few or many, or as a class for expanded clones.

j_call: TRBJ1-1
clone_size: .
d_call: .
v_call: TRBV6-1
cdr3_aa: CASSGGQLNTEAFF
cdr3_nt: TGTGCCAGCAGTGGGGGACAACTGAACACTGAAGCTTTCTTT

j_call: TRBJ1-5
clone_size: few
d_call: .
v_call: TRBV7-8
cdr3_aa: CASTPEGWRNQPQHF
cdr3_nt: TGTGCCAGCACCCCGGAGGGATGGCGCAATCAGCCCCAGCATTTT

j_call: TRBJ1-1
clone_size: .
d_call: .
v_call: TRBV7-9
cdr3_aa: CASSPPPGVNTEAFF
cdr3_nt: TGTGCCAGCAGCCCGCCTCCAGGGGTCAACACTGAAGCTTTCTTT

j_call: TRBJ2-1
clone_size: .
d_call: TRBD1
v_call: TRBV11-2
cdr3_aa: CASSKYDRGGNEQFF
cdr3_nt: TGTGCCAGCAGCAAGTACGACAGGGGTGGGAATGAGCAGTTCTTC

j_call: TRBJ2-1
clone_size: .
d_call: .
v_call: TRBV5-1
cdr3_aa: CASSLAGALSYNEQFF
cdr3_nt: TGCGCCAGCAGCTTGGCCGGGGCTCTTTCGTACAATGAGCAGTTCTTC

j_call: TRBJ1-2
clone_size: many
d_call: .
v_call: TRBV7-2
cdr3_aa: CASSLARVGYTF
cdr3_nt: TGTGCCAGCAGCTTAGCGAGGGTAGGCTACACCTTC

j_call: TRBJ2-3
clone_size: once
d_call: TRBD2
v_call: TRBV27
cdr3_aa: CASSLGLGRVETQYF
cdr3_nt: TGTGCCAGCAGTTTAGGACTAGGAAGGGTAGAGACGCAGTATTTT

j_call: TRBJ2-1
clone_size: few
d_call: .
v_call: TRBV20-1
cdr3_aa: CSASPRRGPYNEQFF
cdr3_nt: TGCAGTGCTTCCCCCCGGCGGGGGCCCTACAATGAGCAGTTCTTC

j_call: TRBJ2-3
clone_size: .
d_call: .
v_call: TRBV6-1
cdr3_aa: CASSEGTIDTQYF
cdr3_nt: TGTGCCAGCAGTGAAGGGACGATAGATACGCAGTATTTT

j_call: TRBJ2-7
clone_size: few
d_call: .
v_call: TRBV20-1
cdr3_aa: CSAREVYYDSYEQYF
cdr3_nt: TGCAGTGCTAGAGAGGTATACTATGACTCCTACGAGCAGTACTTC